The entry below describes one T cell receptor beta chain. Given a far larger clone just one base away, this is likely a sequencing read error. Germline assignment: CDR1 MRHNA and CDR2 SNTAGT. The CDR3 extends over 15 amino acids. V gave up 0 bases and J gave up 12 bases; unmatched junction bases: 9. Some clones are missing from TCRdb's copy, which holds only in-frame ones; the method was immunoSEQ multiplex PCR. Among 400,000 to 600,000 clones, about three quarters were seen once, and the ten largest hold 9.5% to 15%. The healthy adult donors were HIV-negative and reported no recent acute infections or vaccinations. The data were taken from a study of shared clonotypes between healthy human individuals. About the research overall: With ages of 18 to 49, the donors were two women and three men.

Material for sequencing was PBMCs. This receptor was taken from a woman in her thirties or forties in good health. Some clones in this sample may be carry-over from other donors' samples. This chain links TRBV6-4 with TRBJ2-1; 9 bases fit TRBD2. The CDR3 loop is CASSDSAGGREGQFF. The CDR3, as DNA: TGTGCCAGCAGTGACTCGGCGGGAGGGCGAGAAGGGCAGTTCTTC.